This section outlines one T cell receptor (beta chain) sequence together with its context. The sample comes from a study of technical replicates of blood from a handful of donors. This table comes from immunoSEQ multiplex PCR, and its TCRdb copy is limited to in-frame clones, with some not included. The sample has about 79,000 clones, approximately 92% seen once. V was trimmed by 2 bases and J by 3 bases, leaving 12 bases between them. The CDR3 spans 15 residues. Per the germline V gene, CDR1 is SGHTA and CDR2 is FQGNSA. This chain connects TRBV7-2 to TRBJ2-3; tentative D call: TRBD2 (6 bases). The sequence came from a human donor in good health. Some clones in this sample may be carry-over from other donors' samples. Input material: T cells isolated from PBMCs. The chain's CDR3 is CASSLWGGITDTQYF. CDR3 nucleotides: TGTGCCAGCAGCTTATGGGGCGGGATAACAGATACGCAGTATTTT.